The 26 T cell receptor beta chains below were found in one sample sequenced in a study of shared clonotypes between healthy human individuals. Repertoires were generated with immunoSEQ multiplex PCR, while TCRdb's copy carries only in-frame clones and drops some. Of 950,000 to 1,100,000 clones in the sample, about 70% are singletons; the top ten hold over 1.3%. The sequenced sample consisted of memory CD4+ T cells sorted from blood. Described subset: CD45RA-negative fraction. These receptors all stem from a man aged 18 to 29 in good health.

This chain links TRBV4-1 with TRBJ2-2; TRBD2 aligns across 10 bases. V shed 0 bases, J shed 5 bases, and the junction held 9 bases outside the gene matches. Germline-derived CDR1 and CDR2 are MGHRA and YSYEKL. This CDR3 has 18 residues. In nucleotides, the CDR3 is TGCGCCAGCAGCCAAGATGCGGCTAGCGGGAGTTGGACCGGGGAGCTGTTTTTT. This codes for CASSQDAASGSWTGELFF.

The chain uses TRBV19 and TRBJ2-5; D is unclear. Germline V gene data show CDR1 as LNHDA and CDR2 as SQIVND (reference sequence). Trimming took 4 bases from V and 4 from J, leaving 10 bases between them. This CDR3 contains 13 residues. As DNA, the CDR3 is TGTGCCAGTAGTACCCCCGGCGGAGAGACCCAGTACTTC. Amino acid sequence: CASSTPGGETQYF.

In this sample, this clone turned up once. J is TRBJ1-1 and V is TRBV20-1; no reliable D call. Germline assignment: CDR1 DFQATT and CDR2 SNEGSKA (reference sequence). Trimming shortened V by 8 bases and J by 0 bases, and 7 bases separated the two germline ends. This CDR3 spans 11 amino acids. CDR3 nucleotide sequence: TGCAGTTGGGTCATGAACACTGAAGCTTTCTTT. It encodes CSWVMNTEAFF.

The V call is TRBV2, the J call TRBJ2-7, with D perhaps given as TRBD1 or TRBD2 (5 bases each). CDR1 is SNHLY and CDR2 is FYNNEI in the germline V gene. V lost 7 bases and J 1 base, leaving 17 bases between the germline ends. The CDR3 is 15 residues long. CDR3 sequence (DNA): TGTGCCAGCAAGGGGACGGCCTTCACATCCTACGAGCAGTACTTC. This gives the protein CASKGTAFTSYEQYF.

The DNA for the CDR3 is TGTGCCAGCAGCTTAGAACTTGCTGGCAATGAGCAGTTCTTC. Its protein product is CASSLELAGNEQFF. The chain combines TRBV11-2 with TRBJ2-1; D is undetermined. Germline V gene lookup returns CDR1 SGHAT and CDR2 FQNNGV. V was cut by 0 bases and J by 6 bases, with 9 bases left in between. This CDR3 spans 14 amino acids. Combining the CDR3 with reference TRBV11-2 and TRBJ2-1 gives the whole variable domain EAGVAQSPRYKIIEKRQSVAFWCNPISGHATLYWYQQILGQGPKLLIQFQNNGVVDDSQLPKDRFSAERLKGVDSTLKIQPAKLEDSAVYLCASSLELAGNEQFFGPGTRLTVL.

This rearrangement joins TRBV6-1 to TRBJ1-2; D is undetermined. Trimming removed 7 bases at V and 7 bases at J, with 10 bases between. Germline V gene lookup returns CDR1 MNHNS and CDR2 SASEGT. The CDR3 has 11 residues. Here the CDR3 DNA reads TGTGCCAGCACTCCAGGATTTGGCTACACCTTC. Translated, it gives CASTPGFGYTF.

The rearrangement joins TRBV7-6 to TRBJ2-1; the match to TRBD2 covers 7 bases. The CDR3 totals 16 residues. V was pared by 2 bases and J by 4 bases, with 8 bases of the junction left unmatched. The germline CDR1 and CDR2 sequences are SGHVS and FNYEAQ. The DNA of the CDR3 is TGTGCCAGCAGCTTAAGTGGAGGACTAGTATACAATGAGCAGTTCTTC. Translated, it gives CASSLSGGLVYNEQFF.

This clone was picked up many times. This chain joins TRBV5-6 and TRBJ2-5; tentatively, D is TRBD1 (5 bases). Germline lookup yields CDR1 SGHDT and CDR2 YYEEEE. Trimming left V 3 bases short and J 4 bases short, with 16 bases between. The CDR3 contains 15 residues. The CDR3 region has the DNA TGTGCCAGCAGCTCCCCGACAGCTTCAGGAGAGACCCAGTACTTC. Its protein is CASSSPTASGETQYF.

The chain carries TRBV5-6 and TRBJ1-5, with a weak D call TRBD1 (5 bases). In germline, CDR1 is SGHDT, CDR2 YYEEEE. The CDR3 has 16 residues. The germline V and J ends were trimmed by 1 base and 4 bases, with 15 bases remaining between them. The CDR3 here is CASSLRGVNVNQPQHF. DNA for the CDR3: TGTGCCAGCAGCTTGCGAGGGGTTAACGTTAATCAGCCCCAGCATTTT.

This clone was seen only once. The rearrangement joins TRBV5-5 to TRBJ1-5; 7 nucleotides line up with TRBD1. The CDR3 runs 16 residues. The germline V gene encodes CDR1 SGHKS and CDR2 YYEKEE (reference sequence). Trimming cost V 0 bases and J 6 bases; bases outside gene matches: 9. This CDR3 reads CASSLAPRGMGQPQHF. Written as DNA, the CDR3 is TGTGCCAGCAGCTTGGCCCCCAGGGGGATGGGTCAGCCCCAGCATTTT.

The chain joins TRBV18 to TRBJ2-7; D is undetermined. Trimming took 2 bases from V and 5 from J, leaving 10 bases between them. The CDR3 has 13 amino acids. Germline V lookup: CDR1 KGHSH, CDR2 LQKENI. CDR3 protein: CASSPGISNEQYF. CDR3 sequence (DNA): TGTGCCAGCTCACCAGGCATTTCTAACGAGCAGTACTTC.

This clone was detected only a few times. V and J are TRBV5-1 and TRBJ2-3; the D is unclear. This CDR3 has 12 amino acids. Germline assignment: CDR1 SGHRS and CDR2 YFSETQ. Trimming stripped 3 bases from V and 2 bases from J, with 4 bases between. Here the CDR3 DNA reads TGCGCCAGCAGCTCCCTCACAGATACGCAGTATTTT. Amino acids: CASSSLTDTQYF.

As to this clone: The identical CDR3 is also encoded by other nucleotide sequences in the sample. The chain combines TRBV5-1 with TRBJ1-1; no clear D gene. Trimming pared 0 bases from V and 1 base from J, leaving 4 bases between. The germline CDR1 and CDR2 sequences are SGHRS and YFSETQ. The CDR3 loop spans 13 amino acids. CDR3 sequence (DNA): TGCGCCAGCAGCTTGGGAAAGAACACTGAAGCTTTCTTT. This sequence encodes CASSLGKNTEAFF.

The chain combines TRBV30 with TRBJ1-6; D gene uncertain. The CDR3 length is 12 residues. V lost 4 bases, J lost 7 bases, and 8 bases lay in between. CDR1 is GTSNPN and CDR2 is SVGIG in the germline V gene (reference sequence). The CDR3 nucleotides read TGTGCCTGGACAGAAGGAAATTCACCCCTCCACTTT. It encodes CAWTEGNSPLHF.

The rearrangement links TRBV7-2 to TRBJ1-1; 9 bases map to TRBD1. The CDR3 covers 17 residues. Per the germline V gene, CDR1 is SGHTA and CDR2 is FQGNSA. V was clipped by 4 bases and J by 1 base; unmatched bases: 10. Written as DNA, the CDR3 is TGTGCCAGCAGCTGGGGACAGGGCCGTAAAAAGAACACTGAAGCTTTCTTT. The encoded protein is CASSWGQGRKKNTEAFF.

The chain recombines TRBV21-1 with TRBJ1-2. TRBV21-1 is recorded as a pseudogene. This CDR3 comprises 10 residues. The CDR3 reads CAGGGNGYTF. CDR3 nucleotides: TGTGCCGGTGGGGGTAATGGCTACACCTTC.

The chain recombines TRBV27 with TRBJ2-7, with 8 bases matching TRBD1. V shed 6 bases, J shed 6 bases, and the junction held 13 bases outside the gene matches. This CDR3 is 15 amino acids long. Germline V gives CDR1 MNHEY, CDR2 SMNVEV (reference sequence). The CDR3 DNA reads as TGTGCCAGCAGCCGAGGACAGGGAAAAGGGACCGAGCAGTACTTC. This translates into CASSRGQGKGTEQYF.

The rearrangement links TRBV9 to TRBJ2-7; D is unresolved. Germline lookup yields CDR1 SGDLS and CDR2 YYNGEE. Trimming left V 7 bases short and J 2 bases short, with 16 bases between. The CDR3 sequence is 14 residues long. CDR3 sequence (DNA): TGTGCCAGCGGCCCGGGTACAGCTCCCTACGAGCAGTACTTC. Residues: CASGPGTAPYEQYF. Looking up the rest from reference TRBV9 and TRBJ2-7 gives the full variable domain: DSGVTQTPKHLITATGQRVTLRCSPRSGDLSVYWYQQSLDQGLQFLIQYYNGEERAKGNILERFSAQQFPDLHSELNLSSLELGDSALYFCASGPGTAPYEQYFGPGTRLTVT.

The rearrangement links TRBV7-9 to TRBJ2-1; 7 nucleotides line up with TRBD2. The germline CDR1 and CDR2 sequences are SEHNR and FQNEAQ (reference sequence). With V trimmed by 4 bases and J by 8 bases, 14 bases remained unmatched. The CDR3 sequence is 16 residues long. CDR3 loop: CASSSLRGLSLYEQFF. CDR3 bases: TGTGCCAGCAGCTCCCTTCGGGGACTATCTTTATATGAGCAGTTCTTC. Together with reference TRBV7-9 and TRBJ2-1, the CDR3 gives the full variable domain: DTGVSQNPRHKITKRGQNVTFRCDPISEHNRLYWYRQTLGQGPEFLTYFQNEAQLEKSRLLSDRFSAERPKGSFSTLEIQRTEQGDSAMYLCASSSLRGLSLYEQFFGPGTRLTVL.

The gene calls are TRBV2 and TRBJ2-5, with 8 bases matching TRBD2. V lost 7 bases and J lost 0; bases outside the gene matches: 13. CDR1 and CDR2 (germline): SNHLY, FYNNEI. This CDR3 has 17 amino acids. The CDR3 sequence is CASKSGWSGRYQETQYF. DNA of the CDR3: TGTGCCAGCAAAAGCGGCTGGAGCGGGAGATACCAAGAGACCCAGTACTTC.

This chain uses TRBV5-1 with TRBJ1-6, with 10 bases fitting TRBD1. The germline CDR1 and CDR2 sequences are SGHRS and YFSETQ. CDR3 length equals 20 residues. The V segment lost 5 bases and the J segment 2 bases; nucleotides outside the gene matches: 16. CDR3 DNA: TGCGCCAGCAGTCTCACCGGGACAGGGGTTGGTGTTGCCTATAATTCACCCCTCCACTTT. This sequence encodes CASSLTGTGVGVAYNSPLHF. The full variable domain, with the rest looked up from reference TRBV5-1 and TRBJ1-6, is KAGVTQTPRYLIKTRGQQVTLSCSPISGHRSVSWYQQTPGQGLQFLFEYFSETQRNKGNFPGRFSGRQFSNSRSEMNVSTLELGDSALYLCASSLTGTGVGVAYNSPLHFGNGTRLTVT.

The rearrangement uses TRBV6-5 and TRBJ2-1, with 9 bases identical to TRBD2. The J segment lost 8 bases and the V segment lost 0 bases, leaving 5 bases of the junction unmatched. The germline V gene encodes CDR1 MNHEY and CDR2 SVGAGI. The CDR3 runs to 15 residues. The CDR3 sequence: CASSYSSTSGYEQFF. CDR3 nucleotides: TGTGCCAGCAGTTACTCGTCGACTAGCGGCTATGAGCAGTTCTTC.

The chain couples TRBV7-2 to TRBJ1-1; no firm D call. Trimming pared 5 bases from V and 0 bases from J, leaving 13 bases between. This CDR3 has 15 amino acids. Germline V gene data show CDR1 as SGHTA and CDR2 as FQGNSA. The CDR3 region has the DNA TGTGCCAGCAGCCGGGTGCCCCTCATGAACACTGAAGCTTTCTTT. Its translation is CASSRVPLMNTEAFF.

As DNA, the CDR3 is TGTGCCAGCAGCGTTACTAGCGGGAGGTCAGATACGCAGTATTTT. Protein: CASSVTSGRSDTQYF. The chain joins TRBV9 to TRBJ2-3, with 12 bases fitting TRBD2. Germline CDR1 reads SGDLS; CDR2 reads YYNGEE. The CDR3 contains 15 residues. V shed 2 bases, J shed 4 bases, and the junction held 2 bases outside the gene matches.

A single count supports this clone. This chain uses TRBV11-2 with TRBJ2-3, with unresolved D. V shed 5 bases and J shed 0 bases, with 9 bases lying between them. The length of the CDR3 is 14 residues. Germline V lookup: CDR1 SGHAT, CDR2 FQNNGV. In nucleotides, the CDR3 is TGTGCCAGCAGCCTCGGCCTTAGCACAGATACGCAGTATTTT. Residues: CASSLGLSTDTQYF.

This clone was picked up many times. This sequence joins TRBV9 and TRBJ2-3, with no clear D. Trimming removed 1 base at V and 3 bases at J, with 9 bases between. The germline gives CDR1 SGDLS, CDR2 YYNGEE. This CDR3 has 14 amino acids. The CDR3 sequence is CASSVYSPTDTQYF. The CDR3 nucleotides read TGTGCCAGCAGCGTATATTCCCCGACAGATACGCAGTATTTT.